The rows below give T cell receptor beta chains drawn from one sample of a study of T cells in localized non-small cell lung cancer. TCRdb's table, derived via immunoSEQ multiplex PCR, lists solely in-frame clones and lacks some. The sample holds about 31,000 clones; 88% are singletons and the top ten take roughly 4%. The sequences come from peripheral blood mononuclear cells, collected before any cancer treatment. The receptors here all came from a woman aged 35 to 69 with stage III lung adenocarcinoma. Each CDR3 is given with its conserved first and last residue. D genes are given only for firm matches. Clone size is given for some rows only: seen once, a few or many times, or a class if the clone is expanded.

CAIRLTGERDEAFF TGTGCCATCAGATTAACAGGGGAACGGGATGAAGCTTTCTTT once TRBJ1-1 TRBD1 14 TRBV10-3
CASSAGTGVGYTF TGTGCCAGCAGCGCCGGGACAGGGGTTGGCTACACCTTC once TRBJ1-2 TRBD1 13 TRBV7-3
CASSQDDRVGEQYF TGCGCCAGCAGCCAAGATGACAGGGTTGGCGAGCAGTACTTC NA TRBJ2-7 TRBD1 14 TRBV4-1
CASSPVTGPNTEAFF TGTGCCAGCTCACCAGTTACAGGCCCGAACACTGAAGCTTTCTTT NA TRBJ1-1 NA 15 TRBV18
CAISEYGGTEAFF TGTGCCATCAGTGAGTATGGGGGAACTGAAGCTTTCTTT NA TRBJ1-1 NA 13 TRBV10-3
CASSRGQGSYGYTF TGCGCCAGCAGCCGGGGACAGGGAAGCTATGGCTACACCTTC NA TRBJ1-2 TRBD1 14 TRBV5-1
CASSLAGGNNGNTIYF TGTGCCAGCAGCTTAGCGGGAGGGAACAACGGAAACACCATATATTTT NA TRBJ1-3 NA 16 TRBV7-2
CATSPGTRAEQFF TGTGCCACCTCCCCCGGGACTAGGGCTGAGCAGTTCTTC NA TRBJ2-1 TRBD2 13 TRBV19
CASSPTGTAYGYTF TGTGCCAGCAGCCCGACCGGGACAGCTTATGGCTACACCTTC NA TRBJ1-2 TRBD1 14 TRBV5-4
CASSSGRKTQYF TGTGCCAGCAGTAGCGGGAGGAAGACCCAGTACTTC few TRBJ2-5 TRBD2 12 TRBV6-5
CASSTTRLLQETQYF TGTGCCAGCAGTACCACCAGACTCCTGCAAGAGACCCAGTACTTC NA TRBJ2-5 NA 15 TRBV6-6
CASSLAGGVDQPQHF TGCGCCAGCAGCTTGGCGGGGGGCGTGGATCAGCCCCAGCATTTT NA TRBJ1-5 NA 15 TRBV5-1
CASSSGQGRTGELFF TGCGCCAGCAGCTCAGGACAGGGGAGGACCGGGGAGCTGTTTTTT NA TRBJ2-2 TRBD1 15 TRBV5-1
CASRPGGNQETQYF TGCGCCAGTCGTCCGGGAGGGAACCAAGAGACCCAGTACTTC NA TRBJ2-5 TRBD2 14 TRBV5-1
CASSLSGRGTDTQYF TGTGCCAGCAGCCTGAGCGGGAGAGGCACAGATACGCAGTATTTT once TRBJ2-3 TRBD2 15 TRBV7-2
CAGRDVGSPLHF TGTGCCGGCCGGGACGTTGGTTCACCCCTCCACTTT NA TRBJ1-6 NA 12 TRBV6-1
CASSPTGINTIYF TGCGCCAGCAGCCCGACCGGGATAAACACCATATATTTT NA TRBJ1-3 NA 13 TRBV5-1
CSATRELNTEAFF TGCAGCGCCACCCGGGAACTGAACACTGAAGCTTTCTTT NA TRBJ1-1 NA 13 TRBV29-1
CASRIAGPIYNEQFF TGTGCCAGTAGGATAGCGGGTCCAATTTACAATGAGCAGTTCTTC once TRBJ2-1 TRBD2 15 TRBV19
CASSVQGRDYGYTF TGTGCCAGCAGCGTACAGGGGAGGGACTATGGCTACACCTTC once TRBJ1-2 NA 14 TRBV9
CASSLAFIGGRNNQPQHF TGTGCCAGCAGCTTAGCATTTATCGGGGGCAGGAACAATCAGCCCCAGCATTTT NA TRBJ1-5 NA 18 TRBV7-8
CASSSGQGSVGYTF TGTGCCAGCAGTAGCGGACAGGGATCGGTTGGCTACACCTTC NA TRBJ1-2 TRBD1 14 TRBV6-5
CAWERNTEAFF TGTGCCTGGGAGCGGAACACTGAAGCTTTCTTT NA TRBJ1-1 NA 11 TRBV30
CASSLSAGGFYEQYF TGTGCCAGCAGCTTATCTGCGGGGGGATTCTACGAGCAGTACTTC once TRBJ2-7 TRBD2 15 TRBV7-2
CASSIGQGAKEQYF TGTGCCAGTAGTATAGGACAGGGGGCTAAAGAGCAGTACTTC NA TRBJ2-7 TRBD1 14 TRBV19
CAWSSRRGTYNEQFF TGTGCCTGGAGTTCCCGCAGGGGGACATACAATGAGCAGTTCTTC NA TRBJ2-1 TRBD1 15 TRBV30
CASSLGAESYEQYF TGTGCCAGCAGCTTAGGGGCCGAATCCTACGAGCAGTACTTC NA TRBJ2-7 NA 14 TRBV7-8
CASSLTIGSTEAFF TGTGCCAGCAGTTTAACAATAGGGAGTACTGAAGCTTTCTTT NA TRBJ1-1 NA 14 TRBV27
CASSSGVNQETQYF TGTGCCAGCAGCTCAGGGGTGAACCAAGAGACCCAGTACTTC NA TRBJ2-5 NA 14 TRBV5-4
CASSVAGDQGHPQQFF TGTGCCAGCAGCGTAGCTGGAGACCAAGGGCACCCCCAGCAGTTCTTC NA TRBJ2-1 NA 16 TRBV9
CASSYGLAGFEQYF TGTGCCAGCAGTTACGGACTAGCGGGTTTCGAGCAGTACTTC once TRBJ2-7 TRBD2 14 TRBV5-8
CASSASRGNTIYF TGTGCCAGCAGCGCGAGTCGTGGAAACACCATATATTTT NA TRBJ1-3 NA 13 TRBV9
CASSEAQGPTEAFF TGTGCCAGCAGTGAAGCGCAGGGGCCCACTGAAGCTTTCTTT NA TRBJ1-1 NA 14 TRBV6-1
CATRTGNSPLHF TGTGCCACGCGTACGGGGAATTCACCCCTCCACTTT NA TRBJ1-6 NA 12 TRBV15
CASSFLGGSYNEQFF TGTGCCAGCAGCTTCTTGGGGGGCTCCTACAATGAGCAGTTCTTC NA TRBJ2-1 NA 15 TRBV7-2
CASSLDLNTEAFF TGTGCCAGCAGCTTAGATTTGAACACTGAAGCTTTCTTT NA TRBJ1-1 NA 13 TRBV7-3
CASSEAGRVNQPQHF TGTGCCAGCAGTGAAGCGGGAAGGGTTAATCAGCCCCAGCATTTT few TRBJ1-5 NA 15 TRBV6-1
CASSDPGTSGSRQQYF TGTGCCAGCAGTGACCCCGGGACTAGCGGTTCCAGACAGCAGTACTTC NA TRBJ2-7 TRBD2 16 TRBV6-1
CASSLVGGPNTDTQYF TGTGCCAGCAGCTTAGTGGGGGGCCCTAACACAGATACGCAGTATTTT NA TRBJ2-3 NA 16 TRBV7-2
CASSVGTAIQGEQYF TGTGCCAGCAGCGTAGGGACAGCCATCCAAGGCGAGCAGTACTTC NA TRBJ2-7 NA 15 TRBV9
CASSGLPGQGIDQPQHF TGTGCCAGTAGTGGGCTGCCGGGACAGGGAATCGATCAGCCCCAGCATTTT NA TRBJ1-5 TRBD1 17 TRBV19
CASSLAGGDHGYTF TGTGCCAGCAGCCTGGCAGGGGGGGACCATGGCTACACCTTC once TRBJ1-2 TRBD1 14 TRBV7-2
CASRSSGEGYNEQFF TGTGCCAGCAGGAGCTCAGGGGAAGGCTACAATGAGCAGTTCTTC once TRBJ2-1 NA 15 TRBV11-1
CASSYTRGRGTEAFF TGTGCCAGCAGTTACACCAGGGGGCGGGGGACTGAAGCTTTCTTT NA TRBJ1-1 TRBD1 15 TRBV6-6
CASSGDRAKNIQYF TGTGCCAGCAGCGGGGACAGGGCAAAAAACATTCAGTACTTC NA TRBJ2-4 TRBD1 14 TRBV9
CASSREGNIQYF TGTGCCAGCAGCCGGGAGGGGAACATTCAGTACTTC NA TRBJ2-4 TRBD2 12 TRBV4-2
CASSLEGGIGEKLFF TGTGCCAGCAGCTTGGAAGGGGGGATCGGTGAAAAACTGTTTTTT NA TRBJ1-4 NA 15 TRBV5-4
CASSLGPRGYEQYF TGTGCCAGCAGTTTAGGTCCAAGGGGCTACGAGCAGTACTTC NA TRBJ2-7 NA 14 TRBV28
CSVMGTITEAFF TGCAGCGTTATGGGGACTATTACTGAAGCTTTCTTT NA TRBJ1-1 NA 12 TRBV29-1
CAISELVRDSQRGELFF TGTGCCATCAGTGAGTTGGTCCGGGACAGCCAGCGCGGGGAGCTGTTTTTT medium-sized TRBJ2-2 TRBD1 17 TRBV10-3
CASSRGSSATTYEQYF TGCGCCAGCAGCCGAGGATCTTCGGCTACTACCTACGAGCAGTACTTC few TRBJ2-7 NA 16 TRBV4-1
CASSSRREGGEQFF TGTGCCAGCAGCTCCCGGCGGGAGGGCGGTGAGCAGTTCTTC NA TRBJ2-1 TRBD2 14 TRBV5-4
CASSPLWVSYNEQFF TGTGCCAGCAGTCCCTTGTGGGTATCCTACAATGAGCAGTTCTTC NA TRBJ2-1 NA 15 TRBV28
CASSTMTGSNQPQHF TGTGCCAGTAGTACCATGACAGGAAGCAATCAGCCCCAGCATTTT once TRBJ1-5 NA 15 TRBV19
CASSVGPFNQPQHF TGTGCCAGCAGCGTGGGGCCATTCAATCAGCCCCAGCATTTT NA TRBJ1-5 NA 14 TRBV9
CASSSRDRADYEQYF TGTGCCAGCAGCTCCCGGGACAGGGCCGACTACGAGCAGTACTTC NA TRBJ2-7 TRBD1 15 TRBV7-8
CASSPSDRNEAFF TGTGCCAGCAGTCCCTCAGACAGAAATGAAGCTTTCTTT NA TRBJ1-1 NA 13 TRBV6-1